The entry that follows covers one T cell receptor beta chain sequence. Its antigen is as yet unknown. Treg sorting used a CD4+CD25+CD127-/low gate. Constant-region reverse primers amplified full-length variable regions, followed by semi-nested Nested Universal Primer A PCR. TCRdb passed the 5' RACE reads through MiXCR, listing each CDR3 protein once. Among more than 9,000 distinct CDR3 sequences listed, 15% to 20% were seen once. V gave up 5 bases and J gave up 14 bases; unmatched junction bases: 16. The CDR3 covers 14 residues. Germline lookup yields CDR1 SGHRS and CDR2 YFSETQ. Study-level results: Tumor-infiltrating Treg TCR alpha and beta sequences overlapped most with tumor naive CD4+ T cells, then blood naive. Tumor memory CD4+ T cell TCR gene usage clustered with blood and lymph node memory CD4+ cells and lymph node naive CD4+ cells. The larger cohort examined one V-J beta rearrangement, not whole repertoires.

The receptor comes from a female donor with breast cancer. The chain carries TRBV5-1 and TRBJ2-3; 8 bases are a match to TRBD1. The source material was Tregs sorted from a lymph node. The CDR3 reads CASRPGQGTDALYF. The CDR3 region has the DNA TGCGCCAGCAGGCCAGGACAGGGAACAGATGCGCTGTATTTT.